The 31 T cell receptor beta chains in this list originate from one sample, sequenced in a study of blood T cells in healthy people across ages. Using a J-beta primer mix together with a sample-barcoded 5' primer, a second PCR was run for about 7 to 12 cycles. TCRdb reanalysed the 5' RACE reads using MiXCR and keeps one entry per CDR3 protein. The table records hundreds of thousands of distinct CDR3 sequences, roughly 50% of them present only once. The sequencing input was blood. Receptors originate from a man between 35 and 55 years old in good health.

DNA for the CDR3: TGTGCCATCAGTGGGTTGGGGGGAGTTGATCAGCCCCAGCATTTT. Translated, it gives CAISGLGGVDQPQHF. The chain is built from TRBV10-3 and TRBJ1-5, with a tentative D call TRBD1 (5 bases). V was clipped by 4 bases and J by 5 bases, with 15 bases between them. Looked up from germline, CDR1 is ENHRY and CDR2 is SYGVKD. The CDR3 spans 15 residues.

V usage is TRBV29-1 and J usage is TRBJ2-5; a possible D gene is TRBD1 (5 bases). The CDR3 totals 13 residues. The germline CDR1 and CDR2 sequences are SQVTM and ANQGSEA. Trimming took 4 bases from V and 1 from J, leaving 10 bases between them. The CDR3 DNA reads TGCAGCGTTGGACAGTCATTCCAAGAGACCCAGTACTTC. It specifies CSVGQSFQETQYF.

V and J are TRBV3-1 and TRBJ1-5; no clear D. Trimming shortened V by 2 bases and J by 0 bases, and 8 bases separated the two germline ends. Germline loops: CDR1 LGHDT, CDR2 YNNKEL (reference sequence). CDR3 length: 15 amino acids. The CDR3 DNA reads as TGTGCCAGCAGCCAATATCCAGCTAGCAATCAGCCCCAGCATTTT. It yields the protein CASSQYPASNQPQHF.

The chain employs TRBV11-2 and TRBJ2-3; D assignment may be TRBD1 or TRBD2 (5 bases each). The CDR3 totals 16 residues. Trimming stripped 4 bases from V and 1 base from J, with 15 bases between. Per the germline V gene, CDR1 is SGHAT and CDR2 is FQNNGV. The CDR3 DNA reads TGTGCCAGCAGCTCTCAGCGTCGGGGCGGCACAGATACGCAGTATTTT. It translates to CASSSQRRGGTDTQYF.

The chain combines TRBV12-3 or TRBV12-4 with TRBJ2-7; D ambiguous. Trimming removed 0 bases at V and 1 base at J, with 10 bases between. The CDR3 sequence is 15 residues long. CDR3 DNA: TGTGCCAGCAGTTTAGCGCTCTTATCGTCCTACGAGCAGTACTTC. This gives the protein CASSLALLSSYEQYF.

This clonotype was seen just once. This chain connects TRBV20-1 to TRBJ2-1; D is unclear. The CDR3 extends over 13 amino acids. Germline CDR1 reads DFQATT; CDR2 reads SNEGSKA (reference sequence). V lost 5 bases to trimming and J lost 6 bases, with 14 bases between them. The CDR3 sequence is CSAVRYSGNEQFF. The CDR3, as DNA: TGCAGTGCTGTTAGGTATTCGGGCAATGAGCAGTTCTTC.

On this clonotype itself: A much larger clone sits a single nucleotide away, making a read error possible. The CDR3 loop is CSARRHTGADVLTF. CDR3 DNA: TGCAGTGCTAGGAGGCATACTGGGGCCGACGTCCTGACTTTC. The rearrangement links TRBV20-1 to TRBJ2-6; tentatively, D is TRBD1 (5 bases). CDR3 length equals 14 residues. The germline V gene has CDR1 DFQATT and CDR2 SNEGSKA (reference sequence).

This clonotype was detected only a few times. The chain has TRBV9 and TRBJ2-3; TRBD2 agrees at 10 bases. The CDR3 extends over 17 amino acids. Looked up from germline, CDR1 is SGDLS and CDR2 is YYNGEE. With 2 bases clipped from V and 10 bases from J, the junction kept 16 bases outside the gene matches. The CDR3 DNA sequence: TGTGCCAGCAGCGTCGCGAGCGAGCGGGAGGGCCTTTGGTCGCAGTATTTT. Translated, it gives CASSVASEREGLWSQYF.

This rearrangement joins TRBV25-1 to TRBJ1-4; D may be TRBD1 (5 bases). Trimming pared 2 bases from V and 8 bases from J, leaving 15 bases between. The CDR3 runs 15 residues. The germline CDR1 and CDR2 sequences are MGHDK and SYGVNS. The CDR3 DNA reads as TGTGCCAGCAGTGAACTGCAGGGTTTAGGAGAAAAACTGTTTTTT. This gives the protein CASSELQGLGEKLFF. The full variable domain, rest sourced from reference TRBV25-1 and TRBJ1-4, is EADIYQTPRYLVIGTGKKITLECSQTMGHDKMYWYQQDPGMELHLIHYSYGVNSTEKGDLSSESTVSRIRTEHFPLTLESARPSHTSQYLCASSELQGLGEKLFFGSGTQLSVL.

V is TRBV7-9 and J is TRBJ1-5; D uncertain. CDR1 SEHNR and CDR2 FQNEAQ come from the germline V gene (reference sequence). Between the trimmed V and J ends, which lost 5 bases and 3 bases, there was a span of 11 bases. The CDR3 spans 14 residues. CDR3 in DNA: TGTGCCAGCAGCCCCTATCGTTCCAATCAGCCCCAGCATTTT. Translation gives CASSPYRSNQPQHF.

The chain employs TRBV7-9 and TRBJ2-7; 7 bases line up with TRBD1. V shed 2 bases and J 2 bases; nucleotides not matched to a gene: 6. The germline V gene has CDR1 SEHNR and CDR2 FQNEAQ (reference sequence). The CDR3 runs 15 residues. CDR3 coding DNA: TGTGCCAGCAGCTTATCGGGACAGACGGCCTACGAGCAGTACTTC. The encoded protein is CASSLSGQTAYEQYF.

The rearrangement links TRBV7-8 to TRBJ2-5; D is unclear. CDR1 and CDR2 from the germline V gene are SGHVS and FQNEAQ. This CDR3 contains 17 residues. V gave up 1 base and J gave up 11 bases, with 26 bases separating them. The chain's CDR3 is CASSLEKRVGTYNEQYF. The CDR3 nucleotides are TGTGCCAGCAGCTTAGAAAAACGGGTGGGTACCTACAATGAGCAGTACTTC.

This clonotype has just a few counts. The rearrangement uses TRBV7-3 and TRBJ2-1; D remains unclear. From germline, CDR1 is SGHTA and CDR2 FQGTGA. The CDR3 sequence is 17 residues long. V lost 7 bases, J lost 7 bases, and 26 bases lay in between. The CDR3 DNA follows: TGTGCCAGCAATTTTCTAATGGGGATACCTATGGGGAATGAGCAGTTCTTC. Its protein product is CASNFLMGIPMGNEQFF. Supplemented by reference TRBV7-3 and TRBJ2-1, the full variable domain reads GAGVSQTPSNKVTEKGKYVELRCDPISGHTALYWYRQSLGQGPEFLIYFQGTGAADDSGLPNDRFFAVRPEGSVSTLKIQRTERGDSAVYLCASNFLMGIPMGNEQFFGPGTRLTVL.

The CDR3 nucleotides read TGTGCCAGCAGTTTCAGAACAGGGGGCTATCAGCCCCAGCATTTT. Translating it yields CASSFRTGGYQPQHF. The chain combines TRBV12-3 or TRBV12-4 with TRBJ1-5; 9 nucleotides align to TRBD1. Germline trimming cut 3 bases from V and 5 bases from J; bases unmatched to any gene: 5. The CDR3 has 15 amino acids.

The V call is TRBV9, the J call TRBJ2-7, with D perhaps matching TRBD1 (6 bases). This CDR3 is 14 amino acids long. The germline V gene encodes CDR1 SGDLS and CDR2 YYNGEE. The V and J ends lost 3 bases and 2 bases respectively, with 12 bases between them. The CDR3 sequence: CASSAGTRTYEQYF. In DNA form, the CDR3 reads TGTGCCAGCAGCGCCGGGACACGGACCTACGAGCAGTACTTC.

The chain combines TRBV5-1 with TRBJ1-1; D might be TRBD1 (6 bases). V was shortened by 3 bases and J by 4 bases, with 13 bases between the two germline ends. The CDR3 loop spans 14 amino acids. Germline CDR1 SGHRS, CDR2 YFSETQ. CDR3: CASSWGRGATEAFF. The CDR3 region has the DNA TGCGCCAGCAGCTGGGGGCGGGGGGCCACTGAAGCTTTCTTT.

The V gene is TRBV7-2, the J gene TRBJ2-3, with 10 nucleotides matching TRBD1. CDR1 SGHTA and CDR2 FQGNSA come from the germline V gene. CDR3 length: 15 residues. The V gene end was trimmed by 6 bases and the J gene end by 4 bases; junction bases not matched to a gene: 7. CDR3 in amino acids: CASRRDRGAPDTQYF. The DNA of the CDR3 is TGTGCCAGCAGAAGGGACAGGGGCGCCCCAGATACGCAGTATTTT.

The J gene is TRBJ2-2, the V gene TRBV24-1, with 14 bases matching TRBD2. Germline CDR1 KGHDR, CDR2 SFDVKD. This CDR3 region has 18 residues. V lost 5 bases to trimming and J lost 0 bases; unmatched junction nucleotides: 4. CDR3 region: CATSGLTSGRANTGELFF. The CDR3 region has the DNA TGTGCCACCAGTGGCCTGACTAGCGGGAGGGCGAACACCGGGGAGCTGTTTTTT.

The chain combines TRBV18 with TRBJ2-1; either TRBD1 or TRBD2 may supply D (6 bases each). The CDR3 runs 16 residues. Germline V CDR1 and CDR2: KGHSH, LQKENI. Trimming stripped 6 bases from V and 2 bases from J, with 17 bases between. The CDR3: CASSTDVGGPYNEQFF. The CDR3 DNA sequence: TGTGCCAGCTCCACGGACGTGGGGGGCCCCTACAATGAGCAGTTCTTC.

This clonotype was found a few times. The rearrangement joins TRBV12-3 or TRBV12-4 to TRBJ2-3; tentative D call: TRBD2 (6 bases). The CDR3 has 13 amino acids. Trimming took off 2 bases at V and 7 bases at J, with 10 bases between the two ends. This CDR3 reads CASSLSGANTQYF. CDR3 DNA sequence: TGTGCCAGCAGTTTATCGGGAGCAAATACGCAGTATTTT.

This chain's CDR3 is CASSLRSAGEQYF. CDR3 bases: TGTGCCAGCAGCTTAAGGTCAGCTGGCGAGCAGTACTTC. This chain connects TRBV7-6 to TRBJ2-7; no definite D call. Trimming shortened V by 2 bases and J by 6 bases, and 11 bases separated the two germline ends. Germline CDR1 reads SGHVS; CDR2 reads FNYEAQ. This CDR3 is 13 amino acids long.

The V gene is TRBV15, the J gene TRBJ2-7; 7 nucleotides line up with TRBD2. The J call is uncertain, as TRBJ2-5 better fits the DNA end. This CDR3 has 15 residues. The V gene's germline CDR1 is LNHNV and CDR2 YYDKDF (reference sequence). The CDR3 sequence is CATSRDTGGVETQYF. Here the CDR3 DNA reads TGTGCCACCAGCAGAGATACGGGGGGTGTGGAGACCCAGTACTTC.

This clonotype was seen a few times. The chain combines TRBV12-3 or TRBV12-4 with TRBJ1-1, with TRBD1 matching 7 bases. V lost 6 bases to trimming and J lost 6 bases; unmatched junction nucleotides: 7. The CDR3 runs 13 residues. The CDR3 region has the DNA TGTGCCAGCAGCCCTGGGACAGCGGCTGAAGCTTTCTTT. It codes for CASSPGTAAEAFF.

The gene calls are TRBV20-1 and TRBJ2-3, with TRBD2 identical over 11 bases. CDR3 length equals 18 residues. The germline V gene has CDR1 DFQATT and CDR2 SNEGSKA (reference sequence). The junction had 10 bases not matched to a gene; V was cut back by 2 bases and J by 0 bases. This CDR3 is CSARRGLAGGSSTDTQYF. The CDR3, as DNA: TGCAGTGCTAGAAGGGGGCTAGCGGGAGGCTCTAGCACAGATACGCAGTATTTT.

The table lists this clonotype with a few counts. J is TRBJ2-5 and V is TRBV20-1; 12 bases fit TRBD2. CDR1 and CDR2 from the germline V gene are DFQATT and SNEGSKA (reference sequence). V dropped 5 bases and J dropped 5; count of bases not matched to a gene: 6. The CDR3 is made up of 14 amino acids. The chain's CDR3 is CSAPLAGGDETQYF. Written as DNA, the CDR3 is TGCAGTGCTCCTCTAGCGGGGGGGGATGAGACCCAGTACTTC.

The chain uses TRBV29-1 and TRBJ1-1; maybe TRBD1 (5 bases). CDR3 length equals 14 residues. The germline gives CDR1 SQVTM, CDR2 ANQGSEA. Trimming took off 7 bases at V and 1 base at J, with 16 bases between the two ends. This chain's CDR3 is CSAGEMTANTEAFF. DNA of the CDR3: TGCAGCGCCGGAGAAATGACAGCGAACACTGAAGCTTTCTTT.

This clonotype has just a few counts. The V gene is TRBV20-1, the J gene TRBJ2-5; 9 bases line up with TRBD1. Germline CDR1 DFQATT, CDR2 SNEGSKA (reference sequence). J was trimmed by 4 bases and V by 4 bases; bases with no gene match: 7. The CDR3 length is 14 residues. CDR3 residues: CSAKLDRGIETQYF. The CDR3, as DNA: TGCAGTGCTAAGTTGGACAGGGGTATAGAGACCCAGTACTTC.

The CDR3 loop is CASSYLIAGVRSDTQYF. CDR3 in DNA: TGTGCCAGCAGTTACCTAATAGCGGGAGTGAGGTCAGATACGCAGTATTTT. This chain connects TRBV6-5 to TRBJ2-3; 9 bases agree with TRBD2. CDR3 length equals 17 residues. The germline V gene encodes CDR1 MNHEY and CDR2 SVGAGI. J lost 4 bases, V lost 2 bases, and 10 bases had no gene match.

The chain is built from TRBV20-1 and TRBJ1-2; D not certain. This CDR3 is 13 amino acids long. Germline assignment: CDR1 DFQATT and CDR2 SNEGSKA (reference sequence). Trimming pared 5 bases from V and 4 bases from J, leaving 14 bases between. CDR3 loop: CSAPPSPPYGYTF. CDR3 bases: TGCAGTGCTCCTCCTAGCCCCCCCTATGGCTACACCTTC.

The V call is TRBV12-3 or TRBV12-4, the J call TRBJ1-1; no clear D. Trimming took 6 bases from V and 9 from J, leaving 14 bases between them. This CDR3 region has 12 residues. The CDR3 is CASSTLRGKAFF. CDR3 nucleotides: TGTGCCAGCAGCACACTACGGGGTAAAGCTTTCTTT.

This clonotype was seen a few times. This chain connects TRBV9 to TRBJ2-3, with TRBD1 matching 7 bases. The CDR3 totals 12 residues. Looked up from germline, CDR1 is SGDLS and CDR2 is YYNGEE. V dropped 3 bases and J dropped 7; count of bases not matched to a gene: 2. In DNA form, the CDR3 reads TGTGCCAGCAGCGAGGGACAGTATACGCAGTATTTT. Amino acids: CASSEGQYTQYF.